These 19 T cell receptor beta chains share one sample of origin, sequenced in a study of blood T cell repertoires in COVID-19. Measured with immunoSEQ multiplex PCR; TCRdb has only the in-frame clones, and not every one. The sample includes around 250,000 clones, around 90% of them seen just once. Sequencing was done on a sample of peripheral blood. Source of these receptors: a human donor in a cohort sampled during active COVID-19.

The V call is TRBV27, the J call TRBJ1-1; the D is unclear. V lost 4 bases to trimming and J lost 5 bases, with 14 bases between them. This CDR3 is 14 amino acids long. CDR1 is MNHEY, CDR2 SMNVEV, per germline (reference sequence). The CDR3 loop reads CASSSLSLETEAFF. Here the CDR3 DNA reads TGTGCCAGCAGTTCCCTGTCCTTAGAAACTGAAGCTTTCTTT.

This clone has ten or more counts. The V and J genes are TRBV3-1 (or the pseudogene TRBV3-2) and TRBJ1-3; no firm D call. In germline, CDR1 is LGHDT, CDR2 YNNKEL (reference sequence). The length of the CDR3 is 13 residues. Trimming shortened V by 7 bases and J by 2 bases, and 9 bases separated the two germline ends. In DNA form, the CDR3 reads TGTGCCAGCACTGTTACTGCTGGAAACACCATATATTTT. Translated: CASTVTAGNTIYF.

The rearrangement links TRBV5-8 to TRBJ2-2, with 8 bases matching TRBD2. The CDR3 covers 14 residues. The V segment lost 4 bases and the J segment 10 bases; nucleotides outside the gene matches: 9. Germline V gene sequence: CDR1 SGHTS, CDR2 YDEGEE. Here the CDR3 DNA reads TGTGCCAGCAGCCTAGCGGGCGGGGAGGTGGAGCTGTTTTTT. This sequence encodes CASSLAGGEVELFF.

J is TRBJ2-7 and V is TRBV6-5; tentatively, D is TRBD1 (5 bases). Trimming cost V 8 bases and J 4 bases, with 18 bases left between them. Germline values: CDR1 MNHEY, CDR2 SVGAGI. This CDR3 comprises 14 residues. This CDR3 reads CASQADTGGYEQYF. The CDR3 DNA is TGTGCCAGCCAGGCGGACACGGGCGGATACGAGCAGTACTTC.

This clone was counted a few times. The chain couples TRBV27 to TRBJ2-7, with 7 bases identical to TRBD2. The germline V gene has CDR1 MNHEY and CDR2 SMNVEV (reference sequence). Trimming removed 6 bases from V and 3 bases from J; junction bases left unmatched: 8. CDR3 length: 14 amino acids. The CDR3 spells CASRGVRGSYEQYF. CDR3 DNA: TGTGCCAGCAGGGGAGTCCGCGGGAGCTACGAGCAGTACTTC.

The V call is TRBV7-2, the J call TRBJ2-5; weak D call: TRBD2 (6 bases). The V end was cut by 4 bases, the J end by 5 bases, with 14 bases between. Germline V gives CDR1 SGHTA, CDR2 FQGNSA. The CDR3 contains 14 residues. The CDR3 coding sequence is TGTGCCAGCAGCTGGGCTAGCGAGGGGGAGACCCAGTACTTC. Protein: CASSWASEGETQYF.

The V gene is TRBV15, the J gene TRBJ2-1; 8 bases map to TRBD1. Germline V lookup: CDR1 LNHNV, CDR2 YYDKDF (reference sequence). J was trimmed by 7 bases and V by 3 bases; bases with no gene match: 5. CDR3 length equals 14 residues. The CDR3 spells CATSSWTGWNEQFF. CDR3 DNA sequence: TGTGCCACCAGCAGTTGGACAGGGTGGAATGAGCAGTTCTTC. The full variable domain, rest sourced from reference TRBV15 and TRBJ2-1, is DAMVIQNPRYQVTQFGKPVTLSCSQTLNHNVMYWYQQKSSQAPKLLFHYYDKDFNNEADTPDNFQSRRPNTSFCFLDIRSPGLGDTAMYLCATSSWTGWNEQFFGPGTRLTVL.

This clone came up once. This chain links TRBV2 with TRBJ1-2; D perhaps matches TRBD1 (5 bases). Germline assignment: CDR1 SNHLY and CDR2 FYNNEI. The CDR3 has 13 residues. The V end lost 3 bases, the J end lost 7 bases, and 12 bases lay between the germline ends. In DNA form, the CDR3 reads TGTGCCAGCAGTGAGGGGGGATTGCGTGGCTACACCTTC. As protein: CASSEGGLRGYTF.

This sequence joins TRBV6-2 or TRBV6-3 and TRBJ2-3; 7 bases fit TRBD2. The germline V gene encodes CDR1 MNHEY and CDR2 SVGEGT. The CDR3 consists of 15 residues. V dropped 4 bases and J dropped 4; count of bases not matched to a gene: 8. The CDR3 DNA follows: TGTGCCAGCAGTTGGGGGACTACAGAGGCAGATACGCAGTATTTT. This sequence encodes CASSWGTTEADTQYF.

This chain links TRBV2 with TRBJ1-4; TRBD1 matches at 10 bases. The germline V gene has CDR1 SNHLY and CDR2 FYNNEI. V shed 7 bases and J 6 bases; nucleotides not matched to a gene: 5. The length of the CDR3 is 14 residues. CDR3 loop: CASNLDRGDEKLFF. DNA for the CDR3: TGTGCCAGCAACTTGGACAGGGGGGATGAAAAACTGTTTTTT. Full variable domain (missing parts from reference TRBV2 and TRBJ1-4): EPEVTQTPSHQVTQMGQEVILRCVPISNHLYFYWYRQILGQKVEFLVSFYNNEISEKSEIFDDQFSVERPDGSNFTLKIRSTKLEDSAMYFCASNLDRGDEKLFFGSGTQLSVL.

The chain joins TRBV28 to TRBJ2-1; D might be TRBD2 (5 bases). The CDR3 has 13 amino acids. Germline CDR1 MDHEN, CDR2 SYDVKM. Deletions cut 5 bases from V and 8 bases from J, with 13 bases between. The DNA of the CDR3 is TGTGCCAGCAGTCACCCATCCGGGGATGAGCAGTTCTTC. Its protein is CASSHPSGDEQFF.

The V gene is TRBV7-3, the J gene TRBJ1-6, with a tentative D call TRBD1 (5 bases). The CDR3 has 16 amino acids. Germline-derived CDR1 and CDR2 are SGHTA and FQGTGA. The V end was cut by 4 bases, the J end by 8 bases, with 18 bases between. The CDR3 protein is CASSYSRRGGDSPLHF. In DNA, the CDR3 is TGTGCCAGCAGCTATTCTCGGAGGGGAGGAGATTCACCCCTCCACTTT.

The DNA of the CDR3 is TGTGCCAGCAGCGCCGCGGGGCAAAGCTCCTACGAGCAGTACTTC. Translating gives CASSAAGQSSYEQYF. This chain links TRBV9 with TRBJ2-7; D is perhaps TRBD2 (6 bases). The CDR3 totals 15 residues. Trimming cost V 3 bases and J 0 bases, with 13 bases left between them. Germline V gives CDR1 SGDLS, CDR2 YYNGEE.

The V call is TRBV5-1, the J call TRBJ2-2; D is perhaps TRBD1 (6 bases). Germline values: CDR1 SGHRS, CDR2 YFSETQ. The CDR3 runs to 17 residues. Trimming left V 2 bases short and J 5 bases short, with 19 bases between. This CDR3 reads CASSFRDTRSGTGELFF. The CDR3, as DNA: TGCGCCAGCAGCTTCCGGGACACTAGGTCGGGGACCGGGGAGCTGTTTTTT.

V gene TRBV7-8 combines with J gene TRBJ2-3, with D possibly TRBD2 on 5 matching bases. The CDR3 totals 16 residues. Germline V gene sequence: CDR1 SGHVS, CDR2 FQNEAQ. With 1 base removed from V and 0 bases from J, the gap between germline ends came to 11 bases. As DNA, the CDR3 is TGTGCCAGCAGCTTAGTTTCGGGGTTGAGCACAGATACGCAGTATTTT. Translated: CASSLVSGLSTDTQYF.

This chain joins TRBV28 and TRBJ1-2, with D perhaps matching TRBD1 (6 bases). The CDR3 has 19 residues. Germline-derived CDR1 and CDR2 are MDHEN and SYDVKM. With 2 bases removed from V and 0 bases from J, the gap between germline ends came to 22 bases. CDR3 sequence: CASSLNWAGALPTNYGYTF. The CDR3 bases are TGTGCCAGCAGTTTAAATTGGGCAGGGGCTCTACCAACTAACTATGGCTACACCTTC.

The chain has TRBV19 and TRBJ1-6, with TRBD1 identical over 9 bases. This CDR3 has 16 amino acids. In germline, CDR1 is LNHDA, CDR2 SQIVND (reference sequence). The V and J ends lost 5 bases and 5 bases, in that order; junction bases with no gene match: 7. The CDR3 nucleotides read TGTGCCAGTAGTGATCCCGGGACAGGGAATAATTCACCCCTCCACTTT. Translating gives CASSDPGTGNNSPLHF.

This clone was seen once. The chain recombines TRBV19 with TRBJ1-6, with 8 bases that match TRBD1. After removal of 4 bases from V and 7 bases from J, the junction contained 6 bases not matched to a gene. Germline V CDR1 and CDR2: LNHDA, SQIVND (reference sequence). The CDR3 consists of 15 residues. CDR3 DNA sequence: TGTGCCAGTAGTACCCGGACAGGGAACAATTCACCCCTCCACTTT. It codes for CASSTRTGNNSPLHF.

This clone was observed a single time. The chain joins TRBV3-1 (or the pseudogene TRBV3-2) to TRBJ2-7; TRBD2 matches 8 bases. Germline loops: CDR1 LGHDT, CDR2 YNNKEL (reference sequence). The CDR3 consists of 15 residues. The junction had 6 bases not matched to a gene; V was cut back by 4 bases and J by 1 base. The DNA for the CDR3 is TGTGCCAGCAGCCGAGGCCAGCGGGGGTCCTACGAGCAGTACTTC. This gives the protein CASSRGQRGSYEQYF.